One sample yielded the 10 T cell receptor beta chains listed below, sequenced in a study of blood T cells in healthy people across ages. A second roughly 6 to 12 cycle PCR used barcoded and J-beta primers. TCRdb called the 5' RACE reads again in MiXCR, with one record for every CDR3 protein. The sample includes more than 650,000 distinct CDR3 sequences, about a fifth of them seen just once. The sequenced material came from blood. These receptors were obtained from a man aged 70-80 years in good health.

The sample holds a few counts of this clonotype. The CDR3 nucleotides are TGTGCCAGCAGTTACTCGATACTGGGAACCGGGGAGCTGTTTTTT. It encodes CASSYSILGTGELFF. The chain uses TRBV6-5 and TRBJ2-2; no clear D gene. The CDR3 runs 15 residues. Germline V lookup: CDR1 MNHEY, CDR2 SVGAGI. V was clipped by 0 bases and J by 5 bases, with 10 bases between them.

This clonotype appeared a few times. V and J are TRBV12-3 or TRBV12-4 and TRBJ1-1; no firm D call. The V gene lost 3 bases and the J gene lost 2 bases, with 13 bases spanning the gap. The CDR3 extends over 15 amino acids. This chain's CDR3 is CASSFAGEANTEAFF. Written as DNA, the CDR3 is TGTGCCAGCAGTTTCGCGGGAGAGGCTAACACTGAAGCTTTCTTT.

The rearrangement links TRBV20-1 to TRBJ2-3; no clear D. This CDR3 spans 15 amino acids. Germline V gene data show CDR1 as DFQATT and CDR2 as SNEGSKA (reference sequence). Trimming left V 3 bases short and J 4 bases short, with 17 bases between. The CDR3: CSASFPSRSADTQYF. CDR3 DNA: TGCAGTGCTAGTTTCCCGTCAAGGTCCGCAGATACGCAGTATTTT.

The sample holds a few counts of this clonotype. The chain uses TRBV27 and TRBJ2-1; D may be TRBD1 (5 bases). The J call may be incorrect, as the DNA end agrees better with TRBJ2-7. Germline values: CDR1 MNHEY, CDR2 SMNVEV (reference sequence). This CDR3 spans 13 amino acids. In DNA form, the CDR3 reads TGTGCCCGACAACTTAAGGGGCCCTACGAGCAGTACGTC. It codes for CARQLKGPYEQYV.

This clonotype has at least ten counts. This chain joins TRBV13 and TRBJ2-3; D gene uncertain. The CDR3 extends over 13 amino acids. Germline values: CDR1 PRHDT, CDR2 FYEKMQ (reference sequence). CDR3 in amino acids: CRIRARNTDTQYF. CDR3 nucleotide sequence: TGTCGCATCCGGGCGCGGAACACAGATACGCAGTATTTT.

This clonotype was counted only a few times. The chain links TRBV9 to TRBJ2-1; perhaps TRBD1 as D (5 bases). V was pared by 1 base and J by 9 bases, with 8 bases between. CDR3 length equals 12 residues. The germline gives CDR1 SGDLS, CDR2 YYNGEE. This CDR3 reads CASSVWGGEQFF. The DNA for the CDR3 is TGTGCCAGCAGCGTATGGGGCGGTGAGCAGTTCTTC.

This clonotype was counted only a few times. V is TRBV7-9 and J is TRBJ1-4, with D unclear. The V gene lost 5 bases and the J gene lost 7 bases, with 11 bases spanning the gap. CDR1 is SEHNR and CDR2 is FQNEAQ in the germline V gene (reference sequence). This CDR3 comprises 13 residues. CDR3 DNA sequence: TGTGCCAGCAGCGTTGATTGGGGTGAAAAACTGTTTTTT. It specifies CASSVDWGEKLFF.

The rearrangement joins TRBV4-2 to TRBJ2-5; the D is unclear. The J call may not be correct, given that the DNA end is closer to TRBJ2-7. This CDR3 has 15 residues. CDR1 is LGHNA, CDR2 YNFKEQ, per germline. The CDR3 region is CASSQGLVVTYEQYF. The CDR3 DNA reads as TGTGCCAGCAGCCAAGGTCTCGTCGTTACCTACGAGCAGTACTTC.

This clonotype was seen a handful of times. This sequence joins TRBV7-2 and TRBJ2-1, with D maybe TRBD2 (5 bases). This CDR3 has 14 residues. The ends were cut back, 0 bases at V and 8 bases at J, with 11 bases in the middle. Germline lookup yields CDR1 SGHTA and CDR2 FQGNSA. Here the CDR3 reads CASSLAGSSDEQFF. The CDR3 nucleotides read TGTGCCAGCAGCTTAGCGGGGAGTTCAGATGAGCAGTTCTTC.

V is TRBV20-1 and J is TRBJ2-5, with D uncertain. The J call is uncertain, as TRBJ2-7 better fits the DNA end. This CDR3 region has 14 residues. The V gene's germline CDR1 is DFQATT and CDR2 SNEGSKA (reference sequence). CDR3 DNA sequence: TGCAGTGCTAGAGATCGTGTTTGGTCCTACGAGCAGTACTTC. Protein sequence: CSARDRVWSYEQYF.